This T cell receptor (beta chain) derives from a study of graft-versus-host responses after intestinal transplantation. Study-wide background: Grafts were multivisceral, liver-intestinal, or isolated intestinal.

Using immunoSEQ multiplex PCR, the repertoire was profiled, and TCRdb retains in-frame clones only, with some absent. The table lists about 110,000 clones, 93% of them singletons. Overall study results and limits: After transplant, early declines in HvG clones were associated with peak levels of circulating GvH clones. Marrow from the recipient contained GvH clones, some of which had appeared first in ileum or blood.

About this clone: Its antigen is unidentified.

With 3 bases clipped from V and 0 bases from J, the junction kept 5 bases outside the gene matches. The length of the CDR3 is 15 residues. The germline V gene encodes CDR1 SQVTM and CDR2 ANQGSEA. The chain uses TRBV29-1 and TRBJ2-1, with 7 bases identical to TRBD2. The sequence came from a human donor who was the organ donor for an intestinal transplant. The starting material was unstimulated CD8+ T cells sorted from spleen or lymph node cells, obtained before transplant. The chain's CDR3 is CSVDWLAASYNEQFF. CDR3 nucleotide sequence: TGCAGCGTTGATTGGCTAGCGGCCTCCTACAATGAGCAGTTCTTC.